This TCR beta chain was captured in a study of regulatory T cells in long-lasting Graves disease. Study summary: Patients with new Graves' disease had used antithyroid drugs below 3 months.

General study points: Comparison showed that persistent patients shared more public clonotypes (2,741) than new patients (966).

As to this clonotype: What it binds is not known. With a much larger clone just one base away, this may be a read error.

This sample's time point: newly diagnosed GD, antithyroid drugs for less than 3 months. TCR sequences were obtained from RNA taken from PBMCs. Diagnosis followed American Thyroid Association guidelines for Graves' disease. Trimming took 2 bases from V and 4 from J; bases not matched to a gene: 0. CDR1 and CDR2 from the germline V gene are MNHEY and SVGAGI. The CDR3 is 14 amino acids. Building the TCR beta libraries relied on iRepertoire HTBI primers, and CDR3 regions underwent Arm-PCR. TCRdb processed the multiplex PCR reads anew with MiXCR; each CDR3 protein has one entry. Altogether some 490,000 distinct CDR3 sequences are present, more than 10% being singletons, with the ten largest covering more than 8%. The same data also contributed to another study, on T cells in Graves' hyperthyroidism and ophthalmopathy. That paper adds: Peripheral blood also featured most of the thyroid clonotypes expanded above 0.001.

The source was peripheral blood mononuclear cells (PBMCs), collected at new diagnosis, from a patient treated with antithyroid drugs. The V and J genes are TRBV6-5 and TRBJ1-1; 11 bases align to TRBD1. The TCR sequence derives from a woman in her thirties with Graves disease. The CDR3 is CASSYGTGGTEAFF. DNA of the CDR3: TGTGCCAGCAGTTACGGGACAGGGGGCACTGAAGCTTTCTTT.